The entry below describes one TCR beta chain. Its antigen is currently unknown. This record belongs to a study of CD8+ T cells in alopecia areata. General study findings and limits: Tissue-resident alphabeta T cells belonging to normal skin likewise get sequenced within scalp specimens. Sharing of TCRs across patients appeared less clear than in mice, possibly for HLA-related reasons. Affected scalp, especially in alopecia totalis/universalis, had a higher clonality than normal scalp did.

CDR1 is MGHDK and CDR2 is SYGVNS in the germline V gene. The V end lost 3 bases, the J end lost 8 bases, and 5 bases lay between the germline ends. CDR3 length equals 11 residues. Collected material from alopecia areata patients comprised lesional scalp punch biopsies and peripheral blood. Extracted RNA was reverse transcribed, and the resulting cDNA served as sequencing template. Repertoires were generated with immunoSEQ multiplex PCR, while TCRdb's copy carries only in-frame clones and drops some. The profile shows 130,000 or so clones, less than 50% of them singletons. The TCR was taken from a human donor with alopecia areata. Sample: NKG2D-low CD8+ T cells sorted from blood. The gene calls are TRBV25-1 and TRBJ2-1; D ambiguous. The CDR3 nucleotides are TGTGCCAGCAGTGAGACGGATGAGCAGTTCTTC. Residues: CASSETDEQFF.